The 6 T cell receptor beta chains presented below share a single source sample, sequenced in a study of blood T cells in healthy people across ages. A second PCR, run for about 7 to 12 cycles, used a sample-barcoded 5' primer plus a J-beta primer mix. TCRdb re-called the 5' RACE reads with MiXCR, one entry per CDR3 protein. The sample carries 1.5 million to 2 million distinct CDR3 sequences, around 40% recorded once. The sequenced sample consisted of blood. Receptor source: a human donor in good health.

This chain links TRBV4-1 with TRBJ2-5, with D tentatively TRBD2 (6 bases). This CDR3 is built from 15 residues. Looked up from germline, CDR1 is MGHRA and CDR2 is YSYEKL. With 5 bases removed from V and 5 bases from J, the gap between germline ends came to 18 bases. The CDR3 region has the DNA TGCGCCAGCAGCGACAACGGGGTTGGGAGGGAGACCCAGTACTTC. It yields the protein CASSDNGVGRETQYF.

In its sample, this clonotype was seen a few times. V gene TRBV2 combines with J gene TRBJ2-4, with D perhaps TRBD2 (7 bases). Near its end, the DNA agrees better with TRBJ2-7, so the J call may be wrong. The V gene's germline CDR1 is SNHLY and CDR2 FYNNEI. The CDR3 consists of 12 residues. The CDR3 spells CASRRGPSEQYF. In DNA, the CDR3 is TGTGCCAGCAGGCGGGGGCCTTCCGAGCAGTACTTC.

This clonotype has just a few counts. The DNA for the CDR3 is TGCGCCAGCAGCCAGCCAGGGACAGGGGGGGGTCCGAACACCGGGGAGCTGTTTTTT. This sequence encodes CASSQPGTGGGPNTGELFF. The chain uses TRBV4-1 and TRBJ2-2; 11 nucleotides line up with TRBD1. Per germline, CDR1 MGHRA and CDR2 YSYEKL. The V and J ends lost 3 bases and 0 bases, in that order; junction bases with no gene match: 9. The CDR3 extends over 19 amino acids.

The rearrangement uses TRBV7-6 and TRBJ2-5; 7 bases map to TRBD2. The germline V gene has CDR1 SGHVS and CDR2 FNYEAQ. CDR3 length equals 14 residues. With 1 base clipped from V and 4 bases from J, the junction kept 3 bases outside the gene matches. The CDR3 DNA is TGTGCCAGCAGCTTAGATAGCGGGCTAGAGACCCAGTACTTC. Protein sequence: CASSLDSGLETQYF. Variable domain in full (rest from reference TRBV7-6 and TRBJ2-5): GAGVSQSPRYKVTKRGQDVALRCDPISGHVSLYWYRQALGQGPEFLTYFNYEAQQDKSGLPNDRFSAERPEGSISTLTIQRTEQRDSAMYRCASSLDSGLETQYFGPGTRLLVL.

This clonotype was detected only a few times. The chain is built from TRBV9 and TRBJ2-1, with TRBD2 as a possible D gene (5 bases). The CDR3 covers 14 residues. Germline loops: CDR1 SGDLS, CDR2 YYNGEE. V dropped 6 bases and J dropped 6 bases, with 16 bases sitting between them. The CDR3, as DNA: TGTGCCAGCACCCGGGGTGGGATATCCAATGAGCAGTTCTTC. Translating gives CASTRGGISNEQFF.

This clonotype was picked up many times. This chain joins TRBV5-1 and TRBJ2-1; D uncertain. From germline, CDR1 is SGHRS and CDR2 YFSETQ. This CDR3 spans 15 amino acids. Trimming left V 0 bases short and J 0 bases short, with 7 bases between. CDR3 sequence reads: CASSLGASSYNEQFF. The CDR3 DNA reads TGCGCCAGCAGCTTGGGGGCCAGCTCCTACAATGAGCAGTTCTTC. Complete variable domain (other parts from reference TRBV5-1 and TRBJ2-1): KAGVTQTPRYLIKTRGQQVTLSCSPISGHRSVSWYQQTPGQGLQFLFEYFSETQRNKGNFPGRFSGRQFSNSRSEMNVSTLELGDSALYLCASSLGASSYNEQFFGPGTRLTVL.